The 26 T cell receptor beta chains given below trace back to one sample, sequenced in a study of radiotherapy plus CTLA-4 blockade in lung cancer. Measured with immunoSEQ multiplex PCR; TCRdb has only the in-frame clones, and not every one. Of roughly 63,000 clones listed, approximately 67% are singletons. The source material was peripheral blood, sampled from a patient treated with radiotherapy plus ipilimumab. These receptors were taken from a human donor with non-small cell lung cancer whose response to radiotherapy plus ipilimumab could not be evaluated.

The chain combines TRBV2 with TRBJ2-5, with 8 bases aligning to TRBD1. The J call may be faulty, since TRBJ2-7 better matches the DNA end. The germline V gene encodes CDR1 SNHLY and CDR2 FYNNEI. The CDR3 extends over 14 amino acids. The CDR3 DNA sequence: TGTGCCAGCAGTGGGCAGGGGGCCCCCTACGAGCAGTACTTC. This translates into CASSGQGAPYEQYF.

The gene calls are TRBV10-1 and TRBJ1-1, with D perhaps TRBD1 (5 bases). CDR1 is WNHNN, CDR2 SYGVQD, per germline (reference sequence). V was shortened by 11 bases and J by 1 base, with 29 bases between the two germline ends. This CDR3 is 18 amino acids long. CDR3 in amino acids: CAPQNGEESETGNTEAFF. DNA of the CDR3: TGCGCCCCCCAAAATGGAGAGGAATCCGAAACAGGGAACACTGAAGCTTTCTTT.

V is TRBV29-1 and J is TRBJ1-2; a weak D match, TRBD1 (6 bases). Germline V lookup: CDR1 SQVTM, CDR2 ANQGSEA. Trimming shortened V by 4 bases and J by 7 bases, and 13 bases separated the two germline ends. There are 12 residues in the CDR3. In nucleotides, the CDR3 is TGCAGCGTTGTAAAGGGGGGGAGTGGCTACACCTTC. It codes for CSVVKGGSGYTF.

The V and J genes are TRBV7-9 and TRBJ1-2; 10 bases align to TRBD1. Per germline, CDR1 SEHNR and CDR2 FQNEAQ (reference sequence). The V and J ends lost 3 bases and 6 bases, in that order; junction bases with no gene match: 7. The CDR3 totals 15 residues. The CDR3 protein is CASSFGQGVYNGYTF. The CDR3 region has the DNA TGTGCCAGCAGCTTTGGACAGGGGGTGTATAATGGCTACACCTTC. The whole variable domain, remainder taken from reference TRBV7-9 and TRBJ1-2, is DTGVSQNPRHKITKRGQNVTFRCDPISEHNRLYWYRQTLGQGPEFLTYFQNEAQLEKSRLLSDRFSAERPKGSFSTLEIQRTEQGDSAMYLCASSFGQGVYNGYTFGSGTRLTVV.

The chain uses TRBV7-2 and TRBJ1-2, with 9 nucleotides matching TRBD1. The germline CDR1 and CDR2 sequences are SGHTA and FQGNSA. V gave up 3 bases and J gave up 2 bases; unmatched junction bases: 4. This CDR3 is built from 15 residues. Written as DNA, the CDR3 is TGTGCCAGCAGCTTGGGACAGGGTGCCAACTATGGCTACACCTTC. Translated, it gives CASSLGQGANYGYTF.

The V gene is TRBV7-2, the J gene TRBJ2-3, with a weak D call TRBD2 (6 bases). This CDR3 has 14 residues. Trimming shortened V by 2 bases and J by 4 bases, and 10 bases separated the two germline ends. Germline V gives CDR1 SGHTA, CDR2 FQGNSA. This CDR3 reads CASSLTGVADTQYF. Here the CDR3 DNA reads TGTGCCAGCAGCTTAACGGGGGTAGCAGATACGCAGTATTTT.

V is TRBV29-1 and J is TRBJ2-3; 8 nucleotides match TRBD2. Germline V gene data show CDR1 as SQVTM and CDR2 as ANQGSEA. CDR3 length: 14 residues. Trimming took 3 bases from V and 4 from J; bases not matched to a gene: 6. CDR3 coding DNA: TGCAGCGTTGAGGGAGCGGGAGTGGCAGATACGCAGTATTTT. Translation gives CSVEGAGVADTQYF.

This clone was observed a few times. The chain carries TRBV9 and TRBJ2-5; TRBD2 aligns across 7 bases. The germline V gene has CDR1 SGDLS and CDR2 YYNGEE. V lost 0 bases, J lost 1 base, and 9 bases stayed unmatched. There are 17 residues in the CDR3. As DNA, the CDR3 is TGTGCCAGCAGCGTAGGTTGGGCGGGGGAATTCCAAGAGACCCAGTACTTC. Protein sequence: CASSVGWAGEFQETQYF.

A few counts support this clone. The chain recombines TRBV6-6 with TRBJ2-7; the D gene is possibly TRBD1 (5 bases). V lost 4 bases to trimming and J lost 2 bases, with 15 bases between them. Germline V lookup: CDR1 MNHNY, CDR2 SVGAGI (reference sequence). The CDR3 contains 15 residues. CDR3 residues: CASSSTAGPAYEQYF. For the CDR3, the DNA is TGTGCCAGCAGTTCTACGGCAGGGCCGGCCTACGAGCAGTACTTC.

In this sample, this clone turned up a few times. The V gene is TRBV11-2, the J gene TRBJ2-7, with D unclear. CDR3 length equals 13 residues. The V gene's germline CDR1 is SGHAT and CDR2 FQNNGV. Trimming stripped 5 bases from V and 0 bases from J, with 8 bases between. CDR3 amino acids: CASSPLNSYEQYF. CDR3 nucleotides: TGTGCCAGCAGCCCCCTTAACTCCTACGAGCAGTACTTC. The full variable domain, its missing parts supplied by reference TRBV11-2 and TRBJ2-7, is EAGVAQSPRYKIIEKRQSVAFWCNPISGHATLYWYQQILGQGPKLLIQFQNNGVVDDSQLPKDRFSAERLKGVDSTLKIQPAKLEDSAVYLCASSPLNSYEQYFGPGTRLTVT.

V is TRBV6-5 and J is TRBJ1-5; 8 nucleotides agree with TRBD1. The germline V gene encodes CDR1 MNHEY and CDR2 SVGAGI. The length of the CDR3 is 14 residues. V shed 6 bases, J shed 6 bases, and the junction held 7 bases outside the gene matches. This CDR3 is CASSSDRVGQPQHF. The CDR3 nucleotides read TGTGCCAGCAGCTCGGACAGGGTGGGTCAGCCCCAGCATTTT.

This clone occurred once. This rearrangement joins TRBV4-2 to TRBJ2-7; 9 nucleotides line up with TRBD2. The CDR3 totals 13 residues. Germline loops: CDR1 LGHNA, CDR2 YNFKEQ. The V segment lost 3 bases and the J segment 5 bases; nucleotides outside the gene matches: 2. This chain's CDR3 is CASSQIAGDEQYF. The CDR3 region has the DNA TGTGCCAGCAGCCAGATAGCGGGGGACGAGCAGTACTTC.

This clone was detected only a few times. This rearrangement joins TRBV2 to TRBJ2-2; 8 bases line up with TRBD1. The length of the CDR3 is 17 residues. The V and J ends lost 6 bases and 3 bases, in that order; junction bases with no gene match: 12. Germline CDR1 SNHLY, CDR2 FYNNEI. CDR3 sequence reads: CASSVPVTGAHTGELFF. The DNA of the CDR3 is TGTGCCAGCAGCGTCCCCGTGACAGGGGCGCACACCGGGGAGCTGTTTTTT.

The chain uses TRBV19 and TRBJ1-3; a possible D gene is TRBD1 (6 bases). Looked up from germline, CDR1 is LNHDA and CDR2 is SQIVND (reference sequence). The CDR3 totals 13 residues. Trimming cost V 9 bases and J 2 bases, with 11 bases left between them. The CDR3 region is CASRDRPGNTIYF. The CDR3 DNA reads as TGTGCCAGCCGAGACAGGCCTGGAAACACCATATATTTT.

By share, this clone ranks as medium-sized (0.01 to 0.1%). The genes are TRBV5-1 and TRBJ1-2, with 7 bases aligning to TRBD1. The CDR3 has 16 residues. With V trimmed by 2 bases and J by 4 bases, 11 bases remained unmatched. CDR1 is SGHRS and CDR2 is YFSETQ in the germline V gene. CDR3 bases: TGCGCCAGCAGCTTCGACTCGCCGGGACAGATCTATGGCTACACCTTC. This encodes CASSFDSPGQIYGYTF.

The chain recombines TRBV5-1 with TRBJ2-1, with 7 positions matching TRBD1. This CDR3 has 15 amino acids. Germline CDR1 and CDR2: SGHRS and YFSETQ. Trimming removed 4 bases from V and 4 bases from J; junction bases left unmatched: 8. Here the CDR3 reads CASSPRQGHYNEQFF. The CDR3 DNA reads TGCGCCAGCAGCCCACGACAGGGACATTACAATGAGCAGTTCTTC.

The gene calls are TRBV6-5 and TRBJ1-2; no definite D call. Germline CDR1 is MNHEY and CDR2 is SVGAGI. The CDR3 is made up of 15 amino acids. V lost 0 bases, J lost 0 bases, and 8 bases lay in between. The CDR3 nucleotides are TGTGCCAGCAGTTACTCACCCCAGACTAACTATGGCTACACCTTC. Its protein product is CASSYSPQTNYGYTF.

This clone was found a few times. This chain links TRBV10-3 with TRBJ2-1; 7 bases are a match to TRBD1. Unmatched junction bases numbered 9, after V lost 7 bases and J lost 3 bases. CDR1 and CDR2 from the germline V gene are ENHRY and SYGVKD. The CDR3 loop spans 15 amino acids. The DNA for the CDR3 is TGTGCCATCATGGTGCGGCCAGGGGGCTACAATGAGCAGTTCTTC. Translated, it gives CAIMVRPGGYNEQFF.

The CDR3: CASSLSFPGQGYEQYF. The CDR3 DNA sequence: TGTGCCAGCAGTTTATCCTTCCCGGGACAGGGATACGAGCAGTACTTC. The V call is TRBV27, the J call TRBJ2-7, with 9 bases identical to TRBD1. This CDR3 has 16 amino acids. Germline CDR1 reads MNHEY; CDR2 reads SMNVEV (reference sequence). Trimming took 0 bases from V and 4 from J; bases not matched to a gene: 7.

The chain links TRBV10-3 to TRBJ2-1, with no clear D. From germline, CDR1 is ENHRY and CDR2 SYGVKD. Trimming removed 3 bases at V and 8 bases at J, with 14 bases between. The CDR3 contains 14 residues. The CDR3 spells CAISDGGGFDEQFF. CDR3 bases: TGTGCCATCAGTGATGGCGGCGGATTTGATGAGCAGTTCTTC.

In this sample, this clone turned up once. Written as DNA, the CDR3 is TGCGCCAGCAGCCAAGATTCCTCACGGGGGGGCCGGACAGATACGCAGTATTTT. Protein product: CASSQDSSRGGRTDTQYF. The chain recombines TRBV4-1 with TRBJ2-3, with 8 bases that match TRBD2. Germline CDR1 and CDR2: MGHRA and YSYEKL. V was pared by 0 bases and J by 3 bases, with 11 bases of the junction left unmatched. The CDR3 consists of 18 residues.

V and J are TRBV5-6 and TRBJ1-2; the D gene is possibly TRBD1 (6 bases). The CDR3 is made up of 13 amino acids. In germline, CDR1 is SGHDT, CDR2 YYEEEE. Between the trimmed V and J ends, which lost 3 bases and 4 bases, there was a span of 10 bases. Here the CDR3 DNA reads TGTGCCAGCAGCTCCCCGGACAGCTATGGCTACACCTTC. Translated, it gives CASSSPDSYGYTF.

The chain links TRBV7-9 to TRBJ2-1, with 8 nucleotides matching TRBD2. Per the germline V gene, CDR1 is SEHNR and CDR2 is FQNEAQ (reference sequence). The CDR3 spans 14 residues. V was clipped by 5 bases and J by 4 bases; unmatched bases: 4. The CDR3: CASSLLAAYNEQFF. Written as DNA, the CDR3 is TGTGCCAGCAGCCTACTAGCGGCGTACAATGAGCAGTTCTTC.

The chain uses TRBV11-2 and TRBJ2-4; TRBD2 matches at 8 bases. The CDR3 is 15 residues long. CDR1 SGHAT and CDR2 FQNNGV come from the germline V gene. J gave up 6 bases and V 5 bases, and 9 bases lay outside the gene matches. CDR3 bases: TGTGCCAGCAGCCGCGACGGGAGGGTTATAAACATTCAGTACTTC. This codes for CASSRDGRVINIQYF. Supplemented by reference TRBV11-2 and TRBJ2-4, the full variable domain reads EAGVAQSPRYKIIEKRQSVAFWCNPISGHATLYWYQQILGQGPKLLIQFQNNGVVDDSQLPKDRFSAERLKGVDSTLKIQPAKLEDSAVYLCASSRDGRVINIQYFGAGTRLSVL.

V usage is TRBV19 and J usage is TRBJ2-5, with D possibly being TRBD1 (5 bases). Trimming shortened V by 3 bases and J by 2 bases, and 13 bases separated the two germline ends. The germline V gene encodes CDR1 LNHDA and CDR2 SQIVND (reference sequence). This CDR3 spans 15 amino acids. The DNA of the CDR3 is TGTGCCAGTAGTATTGACAGTGGCAGTCAAGAGACCCAGTACTTC. This sequence encodes CASSIDSGSQETQYF.

Only a few counts were recorded for this clone. The sample has other DNA sequences that encode this CDR3 too. The chain combines TRBV5-1 with TRBJ2-7, with TRBD1 identical over 9 bases. The CDR3 extends over 15 amino acids. V was pared by 0 bases and J by 3 bases, with 4 bases of the junction left unmatched. The V gene's germline CDR1 is SGHRS and CDR2 YFSETQ. In DNA, the CDR3 is TGCGCCAGCAGCTTGGGGGGACAGGGATTCTACGAGCAGTACTTC. This translates into CASSLGGQGFYEQYF.